These 30 T cell receptor beta chains were sequenced from one sample in a study of T cells after yellow fever vaccination. TCRdb processed the 5' RACE reads anew with MiXCR; each CDR3 protein has one entry. The table records about 300,000 distinct CDR3 sequences, approximately 8% of them present only once. The material sequenced was CD4+ T cells sorted from PBMCs, taken 5 days after the yellow fever booster vaccination. The receptors were sampled from a man younger than 30 who received the YFV17D yellow fever vaccine.

The genes are TRBV6-4 and TRBJ2-1, with D possibly TRBD2 on 5 matching bases. The V end was cut by 6 bases, the J end by 11 bases, with 8 bases between. From germline, CDR1 is MRHNA and CDR2 SNTAGT. This CDR3 is 10 amino acids long. The CDR3 protein is CASSRGKQFF. CDR3 DNA: TGTGCCAGCAGCCGGGGAAAGCAGTTCTTC.

This clonotype was observed a handful of times. This chain links TRBV20-1 with TRBJ1-1; D is unresolved. The CDR3 length is 12 residues. The V and J ends lost 6 bases and 4 bases respectively, with 12 bases between them. Germline-derived CDR1 and CDR2 are DFQATT and SNEGSKA (reference sequence). CDR3 sequence: CSASLEFTEAFF. The DNA of the CDR3 is TGCAGTGCCTCTCTGGAATTCACTGAAGCTTTCTTT.

The rearrangement links TRBV3-1 to TRBJ1-2; no firm D call. The CDR3 covers 14 residues. V gave up 4 bases and J gave up 2 bases, with 11 bases separating them. CDR1 and CDR2 from the germline V gene are LGHDT and YNNKEL (reference sequence). Written as DNA, the CDR3 is TGTGCCAGCAGCCTGTCAGACATAAACTATGGCTACACCTTC. Translating it yields CASSLSDINYGYTF. Filled out from reference TRBV3-1 and TRBJ1-2, the complete variable domain reads DTAVSQTPKYLVTQMGNDKSIKCEQNLGHDTMYWYKQDSKKFLKIMFSYNNKELIINETVPNRFSPKSPDKAHLNLHINSLELGDSAVYFCASSLSDINYGYTFGSGTRLTVV.

The chain uses TRBV6-2 or TRBV6-3 and TRBJ2-7; TRBD1 agrees at 8 bases. Germline V gene lookup returns CDR1 MNHEY and CDR2 SVGEGT. After removal of 2 bases from V and 9 bases from J, the junction contained 15 bases not matched to a gene. CDR3 size: 16 residues. For the CDR3, the DNA is TGTGCCAGCAGTTACCCCCCTCGGACAGGGTTAACGAGGCAGTACTTC. It specifies CASSYPPRTGLTRQYF.

The chain links TRBV7-3 to TRBJ2-6; D possibly corresponds to TRBD1 (6 bases). V lost 5 bases and J 2 bases, leaving 13 bases between the germline ends. There are 16 residues in the CDR3. The germline gives CDR1 SGHTA, CDR2 FQGTGA. The CDR3 region has the DNA TGTGCCAGCAGCGTCGCTGGGGGCCCTGGGGCCAACGTCCTGACTTTC. This encodes CASSVAGGPGANVLTF.

The V call is TRBV5-1, the J call TRBJ2-7; 11 bases align to TRBD1. The ends lost 0 bases at V and 6 bases at J; junction bases unmatched: 2. Germline CDR1 and CDR2: SGHRS and YFSETQ. This CDR3 is 14 amino acids long. The CDR3: CASSLGTGGAEQYV. The CDR3 DNA is TGCGCCAGCAGCTTGGGGACAGGGGGCGCCGAGCAGTACGTC.

The table lists this clonotype with a few counts. This rearrangement joins TRBV9 to TRBJ1-2, with TRBD1 identical over 7 bases. CDR1 and CDR2 from the germline V gene are SGDLS and YYNGEE. V gave up 0 bases and J gave up 6 bases; unmatched junction bases: 2. This CDR3 region has 13 residues. The CDR3, as DNA: TGTGCCAGCAGCGTAGAACAGGGGCATGGCTACACCTTC. Translating gives CASSVEQGHGYTF.

This clonotype was detected only a few times. The chain recombines TRBV10-3 with TRBJ1-1; D not resolved. V lost 2 bases and J 3 bases, leaving 7 bases between the germline ends. The germline V gene encodes CDR1 ENHRY and CDR2 SYGVKD. This CDR3 is 13 amino acids long. The CDR3 DNA is TGTGCCATCAGTGAGACGCGAGACACTGAAGCTTTCTTT. This sequence encodes CAISETRDTEAFF.

There are a few counts of this clonotype. J is TRBJ2-5 and V is TRBV29-1, with D possibly TRBD2 on 5 matching bases. There are 11 residues in the CDR3. The germline V gene has CDR1 SQVTM and CDR2 ANQGSEA. V was clipped by 6 bases and J by 4 bases, with 9 bases between them. The CDR3 DNA reads as TGCAGCGTCGAGGAGGTAGAGACCCAGTACTTC. Its protein product is CSVEEVETQYF.

In this sample, this clonotype turned up a few times. The V and J genes are TRBV7-3 and TRBJ1-1, with D possibly matching TRBD1 (6 bases). Trimming shortened V by 2 bases and J by 4 bases, and 11 bases separated the two germline ends. Germline V lookup: CDR1 SGHTA, CDR2 FQGTGA. The CDR3 is 14 residues long. The CDR3 loop reads CASSLLTGSTEAFF. CDR3 DNA sequence: TGTGCCAGCAGCTTACTTACAGGGAGCACTGAAGCTTTCTTT.

The gene calls are TRBV24-1 and TRBJ1-2, with a possible D match to TRBD1 (5 bases). The CDR3 is made up of 14 amino acids. Germline V gene sequence: CDR1 KGHDR, CDR2 SFDVKD. The V and J ends lost 3 bases and 4 bases respectively, with 11 bases between them. The CDR3 region is CATSDPRGTYGYTF. The CDR3 DNA reads TGTGCCACCAGTGATCCGAGGGGAACCTATGGCTACACCTTC.

This clonotype occurred a few times. The J gene is TRBJ2-5, the V gene TRBV4-1, with a weak D call TRBD2 (5 bases). The CDR3 length is 14 residues. Trimming removed 5 bases at V and 2 bases at J, with 12 bases between. The V gene's germline CDR1 is MGHRA and CDR2 YSYEKL. Here the CDR3 reads CASSLTTLQETQYF. In DNA, the CDR3 is TGCGCCAGCAGCTTGACTACTCTTCAAGAGACCCAGTACTTC.

This chain connects TRBV20-1 to TRBJ1-5; D is unresolved. Trimming pared 6 bases from V and 0 bases from J, leaving 12 bases between. The germline gives CDR1 DFQATT, CDR2 SNEGSKA (reference sequence). This CDR3 is 14 amino acids long. The CDR3 is CSAAVGNSNQPQHF. In DNA, the CDR3 is TGCAGTGCAGCGGTGGGGAATAGCAATCAGCCCCAGCATTTT.

The chain uses TRBV7-3 and TRBJ1-5; 10 nucleotides line up with TRBD1. The CDR3 spans 16 residues. Per the germline V gene, CDR1 is SGHTA and CDR2 is FQGTGA. V shed 3 bases and J 7 bases; nucleotides not matched to a gene: 9. In DNA, the CDR3 is TGTGCCAGCAGCTTTTCCGGGACAGGGGTTCAACAGCCCCAGCATTTT. Amino acid sequence: CASSFSGTGVQQPQHF.

This clonotype was counted many times. The chain has TRBV7-6 and TRBJ2-5, with D maybe TRBD2 (5 bases). The CDR3 covers 14 residues. The germline CDR1 and CDR2 sequences are SGHVS and FNYEAQ. Trimming pared 4 bases from V and 5 bases from J, leaving 14 bases between. In DNA form, the CDR3 reads TGTGCCAGCAGCTCCCGACTAAGTGGGGAGACCCAGTACTTC. This translates into CASSSRLSGETQYF.

V gene TRBV12-3 or TRBV12-4 combines with J gene TRBJ2-3; 8 nucleotides match TRBD2. There are 16 residues in the CDR3. The V segment lost 2 bases and the J segment 2 bases; nucleotides outside the gene matches: 6. The CDR3 spells CASSLFGGGNTDTQYF. The DNA of the CDR3 is TGTGCCAGCAGTTTATTCGGCGGGGGGAACACAGATACGCAGTATTTT.

The sample holds a few counts of this clonotype. This chain links TRBV7-2 with TRBJ2-2, with D perhaps TRBD1 (6 bases). The CDR3 length is 15 residues. V lost 3 bases to trimming and J lost 4 bases, with 12 bases between them. Per germline, CDR1 SGHTA and CDR2 FQGNSA. The CDR3 sequence: CASSFGRGGTGELFF. The CDR3 DNA reads as TGTGCCAGCAGCTTCGGCAGGGGTGGCACCGGGGAGCTGTTTTTT.

This chain connects TRBV7-2 to TRBJ2-2; 7 bases are a match to TRBD1. The CDR3 runs to 16 residues. V trimming: 6 bases; J trimming: 2 bases; junction bases outside the gene matches: 9. Germline CDR1 reads SGHTA; CDR2 reads FQGNSA. The DNA for the CDR3 is TGTGCCAGCAGACGGCCGGGACAGCACAACACCGGGGAGCTGTTTTTT. Protein sequence: CASRRPGQHNTGELFF.

This clonotype was observed a few times. The chain's CDR3 is CASSRGGSSGGYEQYF. CDR3 bases: TGTGCCAGCAGTCGCGGCGGCTCGTCAGGTGGGTACGAGCAGTACTTC. J is TRBJ2-7 and V is TRBV6-2 or TRBV6-3; D is undetermined. Germline V CDR1 and CDR2: MNHEY, SVGEGT. The CDR3 sequence is 16 residues long. The V gene lost 5 bases and the J gene lost 4 bases, with 21 bases spanning the gap.

This clonotype was seen only a few times. The J gene is TRBJ2-5, the V gene TRBV5-1, with D tentatively TRBD1 (6 bases). V was cut by 3 bases and J by 5 bases, with 14 bases left in between. The CDR3 is 14 amino acids. Germline values: CDR1 SGHRS, CDR2 YFSETQ. CDR3 DNA: TGCGCCAGCAGCTCCCTGACAGGATTGGAGACCCAGTACTTC. Its protein is CASSSLTGLETQYF.

This clonotype was found many times. V usage is TRBV5-1 and J usage is TRBJ1-4, with 8 bases fitting TRBD1. This CDR3 has 15 amino acids. Germline V gene lookup returns CDR1 SGHRS and CDR2 YFSETQ. V gave up 3 bases and J gave up 4 bases; unmatched junction bases: 5. CDR3 nucleotide sequence: TGCGCCAGCAGCTCAACAGGGGGACGTAATGAAAAACTGTTTTTT. Translation gives CASSSTGGRNEKLFF.

This clonotype occurred once. The chain links TRBV20-1 to TRBJ2-2, with a possible D match to TRBD2 (5 bases). Trimming removed 0 bases from V and 1 base from J, with 12 bases in between. Germline lookup yields CDR1 DFQATT and CDR2 SNEGSKA (reference sequence). CDR3 length: 16 amino acids. Written as DNA, the CDR3 is TGCAGTGCTAGAGATCCTAAGAGCGGGAACACCGGGGAGCTGTTTTTT. It yields the protein CSARDPKSGNTGELFF.

The V call is TRBV7-3, the J call TRBJ1-1; no definite D call. CDR3 size: 13 residues. Trimming stripped 5 bases from V and 1 base from J, with 8 bases between. Germline loops: CDR1 SGHTA, CDR2 FQGTGA. CDR3 bases: TGTGCCAGCAGCCGGGGAGGGAACACTGAAGCTTTCTTT. Translating it yields CASSRGGNTEAFF.

In its sample, this clonotype was seen many times. V and J are TRBV4-1 and TRBJ1-1; D remains unclear. Germline-derived CDR1 and CDR2 are MGHRA and YSYEKL. The CDR3 runs to 14 residues. V lost 4 bases to trimming and J lost 1 base, with 10 bases between them. In nucleotides, the CDR3 is TGCGCCAGCAGCCCGTACCAGCGGAACACTGAAGCTTTCTTT. Translation: CASSPYQRNTEAFF.

In this sample, this clonotype turned up a few times. The rearrangement uses TRBV29-1 and TRBJ1-1; 7 nucleotides match TRBD1. V gave up 4 bases and J gave up 0 bases; unmatched junction bases: 8. The CDR3 runs 15 residues. Germline lookup yields CDR1 SQVTM and CDR2 ANQGSEA. CDR3 nucleotide sequence: TGCAGCGTTGCTCCGGGACAGACAATGAACACTGAAGCTTTCTTT. This gives the protein CSVAPGQTMNTEAFF.

This chain connects TRBV25-1 to TRBJ1-2; tentatively, D is TRBD1 (6 bases). Germline assignment: CDR1 MGHDK and CDR2 SYGVNS. The V gene lost 1 base and the J gene lost 3 bases, with 12 bases spanning the gap. CDR3 length equals 15 residues. The CDR3 reads CASSEFSGQYYGYTF. The CDR3 nucleotides read TGTGCCAGCAGTGAATTTAGTGGACAGTACTATGGCTACACCTTC.

This clonotype was observed many times. The chain links TRBV12-3 or TRBV12-4 to TRBJ1-6; TRBD1 matches at 9 bases. The V and J ends lost 6 bases and 8 bases, in that order; junction bases with no gene match: 8. The CDR3 consists of 15 residues. The CDR3 nucleotides are TGTGCCAGCAGCCCGAGGGGACAGGGACATTCACCCCTCCACTTT. This codes for CASSPRGQGHSPLHF.

The rearrangement uses TRBV4-3 and TRBJ1-2; 10 bases agree with TRBD1. The germline CDR1 and CDR2 sequences are LGHNA and YSLEER. The CDR3 extends over 15 amino acids. With V trimmed by 1 base and J by 5 bases, 4 bases remained unmatched. CDR3 nucleotide sequence: TGCGCCAGCAGCCAAGGGGGGACAGGGGCGTATGGCTACACCTTC. Translating it yields CASSQGGTGAYGYTF.

In its sample, this clonotype was seen a few times. The rearrangement links TRBV28 to TRBJ2-1; unclear D gene. The CDR3 runs to 10 residues. Germline CDR1 is MDHEN and CDR2 is SYDVKM. V was cut by 3 bases and J by 10 bases, with 4 bases left in between. The CDR3 loop reads CASSFREQFF. The CDR3 DNA reads TGTGCCAGCAGTTTCAGGGAGCAGTTCTTC. Based on the CDR3 plus reference TRBV28 and TRBJ2-1, the full variable domain is DVKVTQSSRYLVKRTGEKVFLECVQDMDHENMFWYRQDPGLGLRLIYFSYDVKMKEKGDIPEGYSVSREKKERFSLILESASTNQTSMYLCASSFREQFFGPGTRLTVL.

V usage is TRBV20-1 and J usage is TRBJ2-7, with D possibly matching TRBD1 (5 bases). There are 12 residues in the CDR3. The V end was cut by 2 bases, the J end by 2 bases, with 7 bases between. Germline assignment: CDR1 DFQATT and CDR2 SNEGSKA (reference sequence). The CDR3 region has the DNA TGCAGTGCTAGAACAGGCACCTACGAGCAGTACGTC. Amino acids: CSARTGTYEQYV.